Listed below are T cell receptor beta chains from one sample, sequenced in a study of T cells in Graves' hyperthyroidism and ophthalmopathy. TCRdb used MiXCR to reprocess the multiplex PCR reads, holding one entry per CDR3 protein. The sample has 600,000 to 850,000 distinct CDR3 sequences; around 19% are singletons. The sequencing sample was made of blood. The receptors were gathered from a woman aged 45 to 65 with Graves' hyperthyroidism that later progressed to Graves' ophthalmopathy. Both conserved end residues are trimmed from each CDR3.

v_call	j_call	cdr3_aa
TRBV11-2	TRBJ2-4	ASSEDSGGALGIQY
TRBV7-2	TRBJ2-4	ASSSGRFKNIQY
TRBV6-1	TRBJ2-7	ASSAVEGSYEQY
TRBV9	TRBJ2-5	ASGTSGSETQY
TRBV5-8	TRBJ1-6	ASSSRDRANLH
TRBV12-3/TRBV12-4	TRBJ1-2	ASSLGSVGGVTGYT
TRBV5-1	TRBJ2-7	ASSLATTYEQY
TRBV29-1	TRBJ2-1	SVEGKTGGWVGNEQF
TRBV10-3	TRBJ2-7	AISDVDEQY
TRBV18	TRBJ2-7	ASSPSAGDYEQY
TRBV6-1	TRBJ2-7	ASSEVIRGLTSYEQY
TRBV29-1	TRBJ2-5	SVDLAGDWETQY
TRBV19	TRBJ2-1	ASSMSIPRDNEQF
TRBV10-3	TRBJ2-1	AIRLRQGVNEQF
TRBV12-3/TRBV12-4	TRBJ1-2	ASSFWARGYGYT
TRBV29-1	TRBJ1-2	SVRNAGQGSGYT
TRBV12-3/TRBV12-4	TRBJ2-5	ASSRLRTGTSGGIQETQY
TRBV2	TRBJ2-4	ASSVGGSKNIQY
TRBV30	TRBJ1-5	AWRSGGNQPQH
TRBV12-3/TRBV12-4	TRBJ2-2	ATTGTGRTGELF
TRBV2	TRBJ1-1	ASSAQGNTEAF
TRBV3-1	TRBJ1-4	ASSQEWGLSNEKLF
TRBV7-9	TRBJ1-4	ASSRQGKEKLF
TRBV29-1	TRBJ1-1	SVDPTGVNTEAF
TRBV7-9	TRBJ2-7	ASSLGLGEQY
TRBV18	TRBJ1-5	ASSPASGDLKPQH
TRBV3-1	TRBJ1-5	ASSQPRGGKQPQH
TRBV12-3/TRBV12-4	TRBJ1-4	ASSLALIGEKLF
TRBV20-1	TRBJ2-5	SADRRQGARETQY
TRBV7-3	TRBJ2-2	ASSLRAGGTGELF
TRBV27	TRBJ1-4	ASRDLGAQVDEKLF
TRBV2	TRBJ2-2	ASFQGNTGELF
TRBV20-1	TRBJ1-4	SASPTQTDEKLF
TRBV15	TRBJ2-6	ATLGGANVLT
TRBV20-1	TRBJ1-1	SASGTGTNTEAF
TRBV6-4	TRBJ2-7	ASSYKGATEQY
TRBV5-5	TRBJ1-2	ASSRTDRRSNYGYT
TRBV18	TRBJ2-7	ASSPGTQSRRQY
TRBV6-5	TRBJ2-1	ASSYSDDGSNEQF